Listed here are 23 T cell receptor beta chains from one sample, sequenced in a study of CD8+ T cells in alopecia areata (dated by TCRdb to the late 2010s). The meaning of the sample's time point label: around 22 weeks on oral tofacitinib. The treatment or condition label, read with the paper, signifies: oral pan-JAK inhibitor, 5-10 mg twice daily. Libraries came from the immunoSEQ multiplex PCR assay. RNA was extracted from all samples and reverse transcribed into cDNA as template for TCR sequencing. TCRdb stores this immuneACCESS table with in-frame sequences only. Part of the clones is absent; in the studies checked, under half of the shortfall reflects unresolved V genes, and no reason is known for the rest. This sample is represented by some 80,000 clones; roughly 70% of them were singletons. The ten most abundant clones make up 23% of the sample. The starting material was CD8+ T cells sorted from blood, obtained at week 24, from a patient treated with tofacitinib. These receptors all come from a human donor with alopecia areata.

J is TRBJ2-2 and V is TRBV30; 7 nucleotides match TRBD2. Germline V CDR1 and CDR2: GTSNPN, SVGIG (reference sequence). V lost 3 bases and J lost 0; bases outside the gene matches: 7. The CDR3 is 16 residues long. The CDR3 sequence: CAWRLTSPPNTGELFF. CDR3 sequence (DNA): TGTGCCTGGAGGTTGACTAGCCCCCCGAACACCGGGGAGCTGTTTTTT.

The V and J genes are TRBV27 and TRBJ2-1; 10 bases line up with TRBD2. CDR1 and CDR2 from the germline V gene are MNHEY and SMNVEV (reference sequence). The CDR3 is made up of 16 amino acids. V shed 2 bases, J shed 3 bases, and the junction held 4 bases outside the gene matches. The CDR3 here is CASSLKAGGIYNEQFF. In DNA form, the CDR3 reads TGTGCCAGCAGTTTAAAAGCGGGAGGGATCTACAATGAGCAGTTCTTC.

In this sample, this clone turned up a few times. The V call is TRBV6-6, the J call TRBJ1-3, with 7 bases lining up with TRBD1. Per germline, CDR1 MNHNY and CDR2 SVGAGI (reference sequence). V lost 2 bases, J lost 2 bases, and 0 bases stayed unmatched. The CDR3 consists of 14 residues. CDR3 loop: CASSYDRAGNTIYF. CDR3 in DNA: TGTGCCAGCAGTTACGACAGGGCTGGAAACACCATATATTTT.

V and J are TRBV5-6 and TRBJ1-6; weak D call: TRBD1 (5 bases). CDR1 is SGHDT and CDR2 is YYEEEE in the germline V gene. This CDR3 contains 15 residues. V was cut by 0 bases and J by 7 bases, with 11 bases left in between. CDR3 DNA: TGTGCCAGCAGCTTGGAAGGGGTAGGCAATTCACCCCTCCACTTT. Translating gives CASSLEGVGNSPLHF. Variable domain in full (rest from reference TRBV5-6 and TRBJ1-6): DAGVTQSPTHLIKTRGQQVTLRCSPKSGHDTVSWYQQALGQGPQFIFQYYEEEERQRGNFPDRFSGHQFPNYSSELNVNALLLGDSALYLCASSLEGVGNSPLHFGNGTRLTVT.

This chain connects TRBV7-2 to TRBJ1-2, with TRBD1 identical over 8 bases. Trimming took 5 bases from V and 4 from J; bases not matched to a gene: 15. There are 17 residues in the CDR3. The germline V gene encodes CDR1 SGHTA and CDR2 FQGNSA. As DNA, the CDR3 is TGTGCCAGCAGCCCCGGATTGCAGGGGGCACGGAGCTATGGCTACACCTTC. Its translation: CASSPGLQGARSYGYTF.

The chain uses TRBV6-6 and TRBJ1-1; no clear D gene. The germline V and J ends were trimmed by 6 bases and 5 bases, with 10 bases remaining between them. CDR3 length: 12 residues. The germline gives CDR1 MNHNY, CDR2 SVGAGI (reference sequence). CDR3 in amino acids: CASSAIKTEAFF. DNA of the CDR3: TGTGCCAGCAGCGCCATTAAAACTGAAGCTTTCTTT.

The rearrangement joins TRBV29-1 to TRBJ1-1, with 12 bases fitting TRBD1. This CDR3 has 15 residues. Germline V lookup: CDR1 SQVTM, CDR2 ANQGSEA. Trimming took 3 bases from V and 5 from J; bases not matched to a gene: 7. The CDR3 protein is CSVEPGQGAGTEAFF. Written as DNA, the CDR3 is TGCAGCGTTGAGCCGGGACAGGGGGCAGGGACTGAAGCTTTCTTT.

This clone was seen once. The chain joins TRBV25-1 to TRBJ2-4; D gene ambiguous. This CDR3 contains 12 residues. Germline lookup yields CDR1 MGHDK and CDR2 SYGVNS. The V and J ends lost 7 bases and 10 bases respectively, with 14 bases between them. CDR3 protein: CASTPSVGIQYF. In DNA form, the CDR3 reads TGTGCCAGCACCCCATCTGTAGGTATTCAGTACTTC.

The chain links TRBV9 to TRBJ1-1, with a weak D call TRBD1 (6 bases). From germline, CDR1 is SGDLS and CDR2 YYNGEE. This CDR3 is 11 amino acids long. Trimming removed 3 bases from V and 8 bases from J, with 8 bases in between. The CDR3 sequence: CASSDGTEAFF. In nucleotides, the CDR3 is TGTGCCAGCAGCGACGGGACAGAAGCTTTCTTT. Full variable domain (remainder filled in from reference TRBV9 and TRBJ1-1): DSGVTQTPKHLITATGQRVTLRCSPRSGDLSVYWYQQSLDQGLQFLIQYYNGEERAKGNILERFSAQQFPDLHSELNLSSLELGDSALYFCASSDGTEAFFGQGTRLTVV.

The J gene is TRBJ2-3, the V gene TRBV19, with a tentative D call TRBD2 (5 bases). The CDR3 covers 15 residues. Germline V gene lookup returns CDR1 LNHDA and CDR2 SQIVND (reference sequence). V lost 1 base, J lost 4 bases, and 12 bases lay in between. CDR3 DNA: TGTGCCAGTAGTATAGGGCTAGCAGGCGCAGATACGCAGTATTTT. Translating gives CASSIGLAGADTQYF.

The chain combines TRBV14 with TRBJ2-3, with D possibly being TRBD1 (6 bases). Germline-derived CDR1 and CDR2 are SGHDN and FVKESK. The CDR3 covers 14 residues. Trimming took off 2 bases at V and 3 bases at J, with 9 bases between the two ends. The CDR3 here is CASSQTGRTDTQYF. DNA of the CDR3: TGTGCCAGCAGCCAAACAGGGAGAACAGATACGCAGTATTTT.

The V call is TRBV5-5, the J call TRBJ1-5; 9 nucleotides line up with TRBD1. CDR1 and CDR2 from the germline V gene are SGHKS and YYEKEE (reference sequence). The V segment lost 4 bases and the J segment 4 bases; nucleotides outside the gene matches: 3. The CDR3 contains 14 residues. The CDR3 spells CASSPGTGNQPQHF. The CDR3 nucleotides read TGTGCCAGCAGCCCGGGGACAGGGAATCAGCCCCAGCATTTT.

This clone turned up a few times. This chain joins TRBV5-1 and TRBJ1-1; a possible D gene is TRBD1 (6 bases). Trimming removed 4 bases from V and 2 bases from J, with 12 bases in between. The germline CDR1 and CDR2 sequences are SGHRS and YFSETQ. The CDR3 loop spans 14 amino acids. CDR3 sequence reads: CASSTTGTNTEAFF. The CDR3 DNA follows: TGCGCCAGCAGCACTACAGGGACCAACACTGAAGCTTTCTTT.

This clone turned up a few times. This chain links TRBV7-2 with TRBJ2-3, with 12 bases identical to TRBD1. The CDR3 contains 15 residues. Germline CDR1 reads SGHTA; CDR2 reads FQGNSA. Losses at the gene ends were 4 bases for V and 6 bases for J; bases not matched to a gene: 5. DNA for the CDR3: TGTGCCAGCAGCTCTTGGGACAGGGGGCTGGATACGCAGTATTTT. It translates to CASSSWDRGLDTQYF.

The chain carries TRBV29-1 and TRBJ2-6, with 15 bases aligning to TRBD2. CDR3 length: 17 amino acids. In germline, CDR1 is SQVTM, CDR2 ANQGSEA. Trimming at V came to 5 bases and at J to 6 bases, leaving 8 bases not matched to a gene. The CDR3 reads CSVRGLAGGFEANVLTF. Here the CDR3 DNA reads TGCAGCGTTCGAGGACTAGCGGGGGGGTTTGAGGCCAACGTCCTGACTTTC.

This CDR3 is CASTLSGGANYGYTF. In DNA form, the CDR3 reads TGTGCCAGCACCCTTTCGGGGGGAGCTAACTATGGCTACACCTTC. V and J are TRBV27 and TRBJ1-2, with a possible D match to TRBD1 (5 bases). In germline, CDR1 is MNHEY, CDR2 SMNVEV (reference sequence). The CDR3 runs 15 residues. V was trimmed by 7 bases and J by 0 bases, leaving 15 bases between them.

This chain connects TRBV4-2 to TRBJ2-2; 8 bases match TRBD1. This CDR3 region has 15 residues. Germline CDR1 and CDR2: LGHNA and YNFKEQ. With 4 bases clipped from V and 5 bases from J, the junction kept 6 bases outside the gene matches. CDR3 sequence: CASSPGTGGTGELFF. The CDR3 region has the DNA TGTGCCAGCAGCCCAGGGACAGGTGGTACCGGGGAGCTGTTTTTT.

This clone was seen more than once but under ten times. The V call is TRBV4-1, the J call TRBJ1-1; TRBD1 might be the D (5 bases). The CDR3 sequence is 13 residues long. CDR1 is MGHRA, CDR2 YSYEKL, per germline. V was cut by 4 bases and J by 7 bases, with 13 bases left in between. DNA of the CDR3: TGCGCCAGCAGCCCCGAGGGGTGGAATGAAGCTTTCTTT. Residues: CASSPEGWNEAFF.

V and J are TRBV5-1 and TRBJ2-7; D gene ambiguous. The CDR3 is 13 residues long. The V end lost 5 bases, the J end lost 4 bases, and 13 bases lay between the germline ends. Germline V gene sequence: CDR1 SGHRS, CDR2 YFSETQ. In nucleotides, the CDR3 is TGCGCCAGCAGTGCTCTAGTCGGTTACGAGCAGTACTTC. Translating gives CASSALVGYEQYF.

In this sample, this clone turned up a few times. Other DNA sequences in the sample encode the same CDR3. CDR3 sequence reads: CASSQASGNTEAFF. DNA for the CDR3: TGCGCCAGCAGCCAAGCTTCGGGGAACACTGAAGCTTTCTTT. The chain joins TRBV4-3 to TRBJ1-1; D not certain. The germline V and J ends were trimmed by 1 base and 1 base, with 7 bases remaining between them. Germline V lookup: CDR1 LGHNA, CDR2 YSLEER. The CDR3 runs 14 residues.

J is TRBJ1-2 and V is TRBV27; D ambiguous. In germline, CDR1 is MNHEY, CDR2 SMNVEV (reference sequence). This CDR3 has 13 residues. The V end lost 9 bases, the J end lost 8 bases, and 19 bases lay between the germline ends. This CDR3 is CASGPEFGDGYTF. CDR3 in DNA: TGTGCCAGTGGGCCGGAATTTGGAGACGGCTACACCTTC.

In this sample, this clone turned up a few times. V and J are TRBV28 and TRBJ2-7, with D maybe TRBD1 (6 bases). From germline, CDR1 is MDHEN and CDR2 SYDVKM. V gave up 2 bases and J gave up 3 bases, with 20 bases separating them. This CDR3 spans 17 amino acids. In DNA, the CDR3 is TGTGCCAGCAGTTTACGGGCAGGGGAAGGTTTAGGCTACGAGCAGTACTTC. Its translation: CASSLRAGEGLGYEQYF. The whole variable domain, filled in from reference TRBV28 and TRBJ2-7, reads DVKVTQSSRYLVKRTGEKVFLECVQDMDHENMFWYRQDPGLGLRLIYFSYDVKMKEKGDIPEGYSVSREKKERFSLILESASTNQTSMYLCASSLRAGEGLGYEQYFGPGTRLTVT.

The chain recombines TRBV7-3 with TRBJ2-5; 10 nucleotides align to TRBD2. J lost 4 bases, V lost 5 bases, and 7 bases had no gene match. The CDR3 runs to 15 residues. Germline V gene sequence: CDR1 SGHTA, CDR2 FQGTGA. In nucleotides, the CDR3 is TGTGCCAGCAGCGCTGGGGCTAGCGGGGGAGAGACCCAGTACTTC. This sequence encodes CASSAGASGGETQYF.